The next 24 T cell receptor beta chains were all read from a single sample in a study of beta chain features in type 1 diabetes. Regarding the study as a whole: TCRB CDR3s were moderately but significantly shorter in Type 1 diabetes patients in all four CD4+ subsets.

Antigens for these TCRs are unknown. cDNA synthesis used the whole RNA isolate, giving expressed TCRB sequences. Only in-frame clones appear in the TCRdb table, and some are missing; sequencing was by immunoSEQ multiplex PCR. The repertoire consists of more than 300,000 clones, with over 7% occurring once and the leading ten covering approximately 1%. The sequencing sample was made of central memory CD4+ T cells from blood. The receptors here all came from a man aged 25-45 years with type 1 diabetes.

The chain has TRBV30 and TRBJ2-6; D uncertain. Looked up from germline, CDR1 is GTSNPN and CDR2 is SVGIG (reference sequence). Trimming pared 5 bases from V and 6 bases from J, leaving 5 bases between. The CDR3 runs to 11 residues. CDR3 coding DNA: TGTGCCTGGGCTGTGGCCAACGTCCTGACTTTC. Protein product: CAWAVANVLTF.

CDR3 in amino acids: CASSRDRGGAGELFF. CDR3 DNA: TGTGCCAGCAGCCGCGACAGGGGGGGAGCCGGGGAGCTGTTTTTT. This rearrangement joins TRBV7-2 to TRBJ2-2; 9 bases are shared with TRBD1. Germline V gene lookup returns CDR1 SGHTA and CDR2 FQGNSA. Unmatched junction bases numbered 7, after V lost 5 bases and J lost 6 bases. This CDR3 region has 15 residues.

The chain is built from TRBV7-9 and TRBJ1-5; 9 bases are shared with TRBD1. V shed 3 bases, J shed 0 bases, and the junction held 3 bases outside the gene matches. CDR1 is SEHNR and CDR2 is FQNEAQ in the germline V gene (reference sequence). This CDR3 has 16 residues. Here the CDR3 reads CASSFTGGSSNQPQHF. As DNA, the CDR3 is TGTGCCAGCAGCTTTACAGGGGGCTCTAGCAATCAGCCCCAGCATTTT.

This clone has more than one count but fewer than ten. The V call is TRBV20-1, the J call TRBJ1-2; D is undetermined. Germline V gives CDR1 DFQATT, CDR2 SNEGSKA (reference sequence). The CDR3 contains 10 residues. V dropped 3 bases and J dropped 4 bases, with 3 bases sitting between them. The CDR3 is CSASSYGYTF. The CDR3 DNA sequence: TGCAGTGCTAGCAGCTATGGCTACACCTTC.

The V call is TRBV30, the J call TRBJ2-3; no definite D call. Germline values: CDR1 GTSNPN, CDR2 SVGIG (reference sequence). V was shortened by 2 bases and J by 4 bases, with 25 bases between the two germline ends. The CDR3 loop spans 18 amino acids. CDR3 loop: CAWSTGLVSVNGADTQYF. CDR3 sequence (DNA): TGTGCCTGGAGTACGGGCCTAGTATCGGTTAATGGGGCAGATACGCAGTATTTT.

This clone was detected a few times. The V call is TRBV7-9, the J call TRBJ2-5; possibly TRBD1 or TRBD2 for D (5 bases each). The V end lost 3 bases, the J end lost 5 bases, and 13 bases lay between the germline ends. Germline loops: CDR1 SEHNR, CDR2 FQNEAQ (reference sequence). CDR3 length: 14 residues. The CDR3 sequence is CASSLPPGRETQYF. In DNA, the CDR3 is TGTGCCAGCAGCTTGCCCCCGGGGCGGGAGACCCAGTACTTC.

Only a few counts were recorded for this clone. The rearrangement links TRBV7-9 to TRBJ2-1, with 8 positions matching TRBD2. The CDR3 is 15 amino acids. V was clipped by 2 bases and J by 0 bases; unmatched bases: 0. The germline gives CDR1 SEHNR, CDR2 FQNEAQ (reference sequence). CDR3 coding DNA: TGTGCCAGCAGCTTAAGCGGGAGCTCCTACAATGAGCAGTTCTTC. It codes for CASSLSGSSYNEQFF.

The J gene is TRBJ2-5, the V gene TRBV5-6; 7 bases map to TRBD1. CDR3 length equals 14 residues. Germline loops: CDR1 SGHDT, CDR2 YYEEEE. Trimming took 0 bases from V and 4 from J; bases not matched to a gene: 3. CDR3 DNA: TGTGCCAGCAGCTTGGCCGCAGGGGGAGAGACCCAGTACTTC. The encoded protein is CASSLAAGGETQYF.

The chain joins TRBV4-3 to TRBJ2-1, with TRBD1 matching over 12 bases. J gave up 7 bases and V 5 bases, and 9 bases lay outside the gene matches. Germline CDR1 and CDR2: LGHNA and YSLEER. The CDR3 spans 16 residues. CDR3 bases: TGCGCCAGCAGCGCACTGGGACAGGGGGCATGGAATGAGCAGTTCTTC. Translated: CASSALGQGAWNEQFF.

A few counts support this clone. The V call is TRBV18, the J call TRBJ1-5; tentatively, D is TRBD1 (5 bases). Germline lookup yields CDR1 KGHSH and CDR2 LQKENI. This CDR3 is built from 14 residues. V lost 6 bases, J lost 5 bases, and 14 bases lay in between. Here the CDR3 reads CASSFTGAYQPQHF. The DNA for the CDR3 is TGTGCCAGCTCTTTTACCGGGGCCTATCAGCCCCAGCATTTT.

This clone came up once. This chain links TRBV6-6 with TRBJ1-2, with TRBD1 matching over 10 bases. In germline, CDR1 is MNHNY, CDR2 SVGAGI (reference sequence). The CDR3 is made up of 15 amino acids. V shed 2 bases, J shed 4 bases, and the junction held 4 bases outside the gene matches. The CDR3 reads CASSYPGTGAYGYTF. Here the CDR3 DNA reads TGTGCCAGCAGTTACCCCGGGACAGGGGCCTATGGCTACACCTTC.

The chain links TRBV4-1 to TRBJ1-5; D unresolved. V dropped 0 bases and J dropped 4 bases, with 13 bases sitting between them. Germline CDR1 and CDR2: MGHRA and YSYEKL. This CDR3 has 16 residues. CDR3 DNA: TGCGCCAGCAGCCAAGAATGGGGAATGAGAAATCAGCCCCAGCATTTT. Translating it yields CASSQEWGMRNQPQHF.

Only a few counts were recorded for this clone. This chain links TRBV11-2 with TRBJ2-2; no firm D call. Germline V gene lookup returns CDR1 SGHAT and CDR2 FQNNGV. The V end was cut by 4 bases, the J end by 3 bases, with 12 bases between. This CDR3 contains 15 residues. CDR3 residues: CASSSRVWDTGELFF. In nucleotides, the CDR3 is TGTGCCAGCAGCTCCCGAGTTTGGGACACCGGGGAGCTGTTTTTT.

A few counts support this clone. The J gene is TRBJ1-5, the V gene TRBV29-1, with 7 positions matching TRBD1. CDR1 is SQVTM, CDR2 ANQGSEA, per germline. Trimming cost V 5 bases and J 3 bases; bases outside gene matches: 4. The CDR3 contains 13 residues. In DNA, the CDR3 is TGCAGCGTTTCGGGACAGCCCAATCAGCCCCAGCATTTT. This encodes CSVSGQPNQPQHF.

This clone was observed a handful of times. This CDR3 reads CASSLAGPYNEQFF. The CDR3 bases are TGTGCCAGCAGTTTGGCGGGGCCCTACAATGAGCAGTTCTTC. The J gene is TRBJ2-1, the V gene TRBV7-9, with a tentative D call TRBD2 (6 bases). Trimming pared 6 bases from V and 2 bases from J, leaving 11 bases between. Germline CDR1 reads SEHNR; CDR2 reads FQNEAQ (reference sequence). The CDR3 has 14 residues.

The chain carries TRBV28 and TRBJ2-7, with D perhaps TRBD1 (6 bases). The V gene lost 4 bases and the J gene lost 6 bases, with 10 bases spanning the gap. The CDR3 contains 12 residues. Per germline, CDR1 MDHEN and CDR2 SYDVKM. The CDR3 sequence is CASSSDSVEQYF. The CDR3 region has the DNA TGTGCCAGCAGTTCGGACAGCGTCGAGCAGTACTTC.

V is TRBV4-1 and J is TRBJ1-6; D unclear. Germline loops: CDR1 MGHRA, CDR2 YSYEKL. CDR3 size: 13 residues. The ends were cut back, 0 bases at V and 8 bases at J, with 5 bases in the middle. The CDR3 bases are TGCGCCAGCAGCCAAGAGAGGGATTCACCCCTCCACTTT. It yields the protein CASSQERDSPLHF.

This clone turned up a few times. CDR3 residues: CASSPGTSGGNQETQYF. Here the CDR3 DNA reads TGTGCCAGCAGCCCTGGGACTAGCGGGGGCAACCAAGAGACCCAGTACTTC. The V and J genes are TRBV7-2 and TRBJ2-5, with 14 bases that match TRBD2. Per the germline V gene, CDR1 is SGHTA and CDR2 is FQGNSA. The length of the CDR3 is 17 residues. V lost 5 bases and J lost 0; bases outside the gene matches: 5. The full variable domain, its missing parts supplied by reference TRBV7-2 and TRBJ2-5, is GAGVSQSPSNKVTEKGKDVELRCDPISGHTALYWYRQSLGQGLEFLIYFQGNSAPDKSGLPSDRFSAERTGGSVSTLTIQRTQQEDSAVYLCASSPGTSGGNQETQYFGPGTRLLVL.

V and J are TRBV7-2 and TRBJ2-4, with 10 positions matching TRBD1. The CDR3 runs to 15 residues. Per germline, CDR1 SGHTA and CDR2 FQGNSA. The V and J ends lost 5 bases and 5 bases, in that order; junction bases with no gene match: 6. The CDR3 DNA is TGTGCCAGCAGCCCGTGGGACAGGGGCCAAAACATTCAGTACTTC. Translated: CASSPWDRGQNIQYF.

This chain connects TRBV7-8 to TRBJ2-1; the D gene is possibly TRBD2 (5 bases). The V and J ends lost 2 bases and 0 bases respectively, with 8 bases between them. This CDR3 region has 15 residues. The germline V gene encodes CDR1 SGHVS and CDR2 FQNEAQ. The CDR3 nucleotides read TGTGCCAGCAGCTTAAGTGAGGGCTCCTACAATGAGCAGTTCTTC. This sequence encodes CASSLSEGSYNEQFF.

This clone was detected only a few times. This chain links TRBV11-2 with TRBJ2-3; D remains ambiguous. V lost 4 bases to trimming and J lost 0 bases, with 11 bases between them. The CDR3 covers 15 residues. The germline gives CDR1 SGHAT, CDR2 FQNNGV. The CDR3 region is CASSYMGLSTDTQYF. CDR3 nucleotide sequence: TGTGCCAGCAGCTACATGGGCCTTAGCACAGATACGCAGTATTTT.

This clone was counted at least ten times. The genes are TRBV2 and TRBJ1-3; D unresolved. Germline V CDR1 and CDR2: SNHLY, FYNNEI. The CDR3 extends over 14 amino acids. Trimming removed 6 bases from V and 2 bases from J, with 11 bases in between. CDR3 protein: CASRPGVTGNTIYF. The CDR3 nucleotides read TGTGCCAGCAGGCCAGGCGTTACTGGAAACACCATATATTTT. Filled out from reference TRBV2 and TRBJ1-3, the complete variable domain reads EPEVTQTPSHQVTQMGQEVILRCVPISNHLYFYWYRQILGQKVEFLVSFYNNEISEKSEIFDDQFSVERPDGSNFTLKIRSTKLEDSAMYFCASRPGVTGNTIYFGEGSWLTVV.

This chain joins TRBV7-2 and TRBJ1-6, with D possibly TRBD1 on 5 matching bases. The germline gives CDR1 SGHTA, CDR2 FQGNSA. With 1 base removed from V and 7 bases from J, the gap between germline ends came to 11 bases. The CDR3 has 15 residues. CDR3 sequence reads: CASSLGQGSNSPLHF. The DNA for the CDR3 is TGTGCCAGCAGCTTAGGGCAGGGATCGAATTCACCCCTCCACTTT.

In this sample, this clone turned up a few times. The chain has TRBV11-2 and TRBJ2-3; no clear D. In germline, CDR1 is SGHAT, CDR2 FQNNGV. The CDR3 runs 13 residues. V lost 4 bases and J 2 bases, leaving 7 bases between the germline ends. The CDR3 loop reads CASSSPHTDTQYF. CDR3 in DNA: TGTGCCAGCAGCTCTCCCCACACAGATACGCAGTATTTT.